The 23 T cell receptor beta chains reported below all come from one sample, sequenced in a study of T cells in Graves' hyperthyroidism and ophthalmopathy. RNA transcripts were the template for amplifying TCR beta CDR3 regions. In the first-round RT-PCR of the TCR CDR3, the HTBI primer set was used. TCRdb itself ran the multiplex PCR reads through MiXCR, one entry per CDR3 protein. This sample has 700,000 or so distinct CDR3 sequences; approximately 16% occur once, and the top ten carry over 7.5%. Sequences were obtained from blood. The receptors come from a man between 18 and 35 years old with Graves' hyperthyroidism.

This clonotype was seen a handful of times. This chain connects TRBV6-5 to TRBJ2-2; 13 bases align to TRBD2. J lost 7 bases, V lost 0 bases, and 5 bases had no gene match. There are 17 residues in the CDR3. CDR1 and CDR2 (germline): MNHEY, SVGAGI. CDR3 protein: CASSYSTSGRSDGELFF. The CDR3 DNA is TGTGCCAGCAGTTACTCGACTAGCGGGAGGAGTGACGGGGAGCTGTTTTTT.

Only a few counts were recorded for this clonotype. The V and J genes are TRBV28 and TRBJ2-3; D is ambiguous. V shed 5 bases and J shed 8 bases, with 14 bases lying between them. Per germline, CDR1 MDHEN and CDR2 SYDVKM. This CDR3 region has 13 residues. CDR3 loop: CASSAPGEGTQYF. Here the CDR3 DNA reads TGTGCCAGCAGTGCCCCTGGTGAAGGTACGCAGTATTTT.

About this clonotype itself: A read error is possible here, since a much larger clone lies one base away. The CDR3 coding sequence is TGTGCCAGCAGTTTAAAAAGCAATCAGCCCCAGCATTTT. Encoded protein: CASSLKSNQPQHF. The chain couples TRBV27 to TRBJ1-5, with D unresolved. The CDR3 is 13 amino acids. Germline V gives CDR1 MNHEY, CDR2 SMNVEV (reference sequence). The V gene lost 2 bases and the J gene lost 1 base, with 3 bases spanning the gap.

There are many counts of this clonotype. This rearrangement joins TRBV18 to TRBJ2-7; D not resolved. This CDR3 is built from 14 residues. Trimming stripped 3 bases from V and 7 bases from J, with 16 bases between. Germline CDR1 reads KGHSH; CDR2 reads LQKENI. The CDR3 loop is CASSPKGSEGEQYF. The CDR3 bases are TGTGCCAGCTCACCTAAGGGCAGTGAAGGGGAGCAGTACTTC.

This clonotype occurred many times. Written as DNA, the CDR3 is TGTGCCAGCAGCCAACGGACCCCCCCCTACGAGCAGTACTTC. This gives the protein CASSQRTPPYEQYF. The V call is TRBV28, the J call TRBJ2-7; D not certain. V was pared by 6 bases and J by 2 bases, with 14 bases between. The CDR3 length is 14 residues. Germline CDR1 reads MDHEN; CDR2 reads SYDVKM. Filled out from reference TRBV28 and TRBJ2-7, the complete variable domain reads DVKVTQSSRYLVKRTGEKVFLECVQDMDHENMFWYRQDPGLGLRLIYFSYDVKMKEKGDIPEGYSVSREKKERFSLILESASTNQTSMYLCASSQRTPPYEQYFGPGTRLTVT.

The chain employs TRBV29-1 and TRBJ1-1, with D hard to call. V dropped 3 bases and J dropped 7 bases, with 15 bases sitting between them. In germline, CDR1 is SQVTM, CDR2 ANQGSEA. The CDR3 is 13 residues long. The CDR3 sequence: CSVDLPGEVEAFF. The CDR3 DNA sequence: TGCAGCGTTGATTTACCCGGGGAGGTTGAAGCTTTCTTT.

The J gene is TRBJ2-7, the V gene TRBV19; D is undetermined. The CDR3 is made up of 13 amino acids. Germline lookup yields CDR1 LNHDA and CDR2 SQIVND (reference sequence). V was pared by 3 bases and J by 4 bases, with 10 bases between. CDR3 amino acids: CASSMDGPYEQYF. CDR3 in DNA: TGTGCCAGTAGTATGGACGGACCTTACGAGCAGTACTTC.

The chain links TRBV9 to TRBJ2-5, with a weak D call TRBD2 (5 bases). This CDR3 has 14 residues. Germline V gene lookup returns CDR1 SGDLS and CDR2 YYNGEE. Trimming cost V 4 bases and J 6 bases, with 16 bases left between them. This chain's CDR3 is CASSSSLGEKTQYF. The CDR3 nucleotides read TGTGCCAGCAGCTCCTCGCTTGGGGAGAAGACCCAGTACTTC.

CDR3: CASSLGIWEKNIQYF. The CDR3 nucleotides read TGTGCCAGCAGCTTAGGAATCTGGGAAAAAAACATTCAGTACTTC. This rearrangement joins TRBV7-2 to TRBJ2-4; D gene unclear. V lost 1 base and J 4 bases, leaving 11 bases between the germline ends. In germline, CDR1 is SGHTA, CDR2 FQGNSA. The length of the CDR3 is 15 residues.

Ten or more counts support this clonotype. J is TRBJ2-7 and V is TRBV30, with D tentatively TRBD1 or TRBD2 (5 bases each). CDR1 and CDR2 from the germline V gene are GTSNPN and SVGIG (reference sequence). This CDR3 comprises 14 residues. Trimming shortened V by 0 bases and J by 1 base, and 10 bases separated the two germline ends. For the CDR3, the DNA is TGTGCCTGGAGTGTGAGGGGAAGGTCCTACGAGCAGTACTTC. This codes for CAWSVRGRSYEQYF.

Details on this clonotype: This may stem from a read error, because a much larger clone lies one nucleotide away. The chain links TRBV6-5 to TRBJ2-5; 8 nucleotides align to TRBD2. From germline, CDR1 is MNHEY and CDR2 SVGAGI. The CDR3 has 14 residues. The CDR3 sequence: CARSYNAGGETQYF. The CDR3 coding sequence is TGTGCCAGAAGTTACAATGCGGGAGGAGAGACCCAGTACTTC.

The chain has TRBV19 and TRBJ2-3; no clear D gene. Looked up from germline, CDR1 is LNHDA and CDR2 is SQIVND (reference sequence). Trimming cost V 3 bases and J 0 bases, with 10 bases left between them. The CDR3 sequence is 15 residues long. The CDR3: CASSMGRASTDTQYF. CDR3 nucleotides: TGTGCCAGTAGTATGGGCAGAGCTAGCACAGATACGCAGTATTTT.

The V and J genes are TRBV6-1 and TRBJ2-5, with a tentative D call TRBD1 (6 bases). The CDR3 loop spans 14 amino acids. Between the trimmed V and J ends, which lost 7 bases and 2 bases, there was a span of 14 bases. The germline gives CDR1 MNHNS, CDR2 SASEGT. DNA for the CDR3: TGTGCCAGCATTCTCCGGGACATTCAAGAGACCCAGTACTTC. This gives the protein CASILRDIQETQYF.

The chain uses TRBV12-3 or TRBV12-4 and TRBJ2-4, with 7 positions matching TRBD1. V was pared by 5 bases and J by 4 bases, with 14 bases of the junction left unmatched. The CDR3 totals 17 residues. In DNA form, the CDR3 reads TGTGCCAGCAGTCCCAGGGTCGATACAGGGGATAAAAACATTCAGTACTTC. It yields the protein CASSPRVDTGDKNIQYF.

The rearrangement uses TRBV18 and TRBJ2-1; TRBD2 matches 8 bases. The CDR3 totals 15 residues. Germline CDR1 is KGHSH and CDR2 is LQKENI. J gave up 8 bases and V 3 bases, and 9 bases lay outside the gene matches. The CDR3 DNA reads TGTGCCAGCTCACCGATATTGAGCGGGAGCGATGAGCAGTTCTTC. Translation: CASSPILSGSDEQFF.

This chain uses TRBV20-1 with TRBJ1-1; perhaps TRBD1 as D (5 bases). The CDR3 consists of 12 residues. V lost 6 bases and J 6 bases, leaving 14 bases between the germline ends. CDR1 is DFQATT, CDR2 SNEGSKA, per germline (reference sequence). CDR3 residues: CSANQGVAEAFF. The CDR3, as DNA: TGCAGTGCCAATCAGGGAGTCGCTGAAGCTTTCTTT.

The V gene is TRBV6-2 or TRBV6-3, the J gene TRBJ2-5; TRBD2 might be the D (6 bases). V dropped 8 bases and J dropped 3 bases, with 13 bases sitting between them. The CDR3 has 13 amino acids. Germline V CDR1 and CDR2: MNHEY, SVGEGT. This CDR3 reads CASGGTAEETQYF. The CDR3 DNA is TGTGCCAGCGGCGGGACTGCAGAAGAGACCCAGTACTTC.

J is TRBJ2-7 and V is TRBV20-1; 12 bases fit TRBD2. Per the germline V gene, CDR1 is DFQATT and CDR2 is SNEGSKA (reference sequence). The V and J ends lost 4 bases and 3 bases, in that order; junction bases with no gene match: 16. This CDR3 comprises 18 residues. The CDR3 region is CSATRSSGRVNGLYEQYF. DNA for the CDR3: TGCAGTGCTACGCGATCTAGCGGGAGGGTGAACGGGCTCTACGAGCAGTACTTC.

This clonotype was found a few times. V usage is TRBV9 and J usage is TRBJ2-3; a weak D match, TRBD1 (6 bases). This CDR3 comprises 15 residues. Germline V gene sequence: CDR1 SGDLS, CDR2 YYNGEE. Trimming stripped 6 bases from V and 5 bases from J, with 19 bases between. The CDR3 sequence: CASTPRGQLEDTQYF. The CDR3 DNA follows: TGTGCCAGCACCCCCAGAGGACAGCTCGAAGATACGCAGTATTTT. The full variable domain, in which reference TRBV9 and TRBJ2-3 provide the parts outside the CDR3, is DSGVTQTPKHLITATGQRVTLRCSPRSGDLSVYWYQQSLDQGLQFLIQYYNGEERAKGNILERFSAQQFPDLHSELNLSSLELGDSALYFCASTPRGQLEDTQYFGPGTRLTVL.

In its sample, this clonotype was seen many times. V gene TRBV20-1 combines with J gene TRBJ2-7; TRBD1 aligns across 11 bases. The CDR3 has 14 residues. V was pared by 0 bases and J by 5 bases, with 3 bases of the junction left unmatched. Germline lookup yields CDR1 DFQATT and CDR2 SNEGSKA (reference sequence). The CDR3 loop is CSAREGTGGNEQYF. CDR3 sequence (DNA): TGCAGTGCTAGAGAGGGGACAGGGGGGAACGAGCAGTACTTC.

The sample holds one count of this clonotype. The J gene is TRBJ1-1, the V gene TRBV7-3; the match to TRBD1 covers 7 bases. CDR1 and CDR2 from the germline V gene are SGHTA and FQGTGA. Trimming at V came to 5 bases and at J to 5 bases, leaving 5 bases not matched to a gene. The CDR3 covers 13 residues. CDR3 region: CASSTTGSTEAFF. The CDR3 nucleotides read TGTGCCAGCAGCACGACAGGGTCGACTGAAGCTTTCTTT.

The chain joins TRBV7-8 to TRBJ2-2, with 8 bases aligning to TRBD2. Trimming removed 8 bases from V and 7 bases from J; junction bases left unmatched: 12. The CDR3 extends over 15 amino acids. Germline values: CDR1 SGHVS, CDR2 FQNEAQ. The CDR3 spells CASRPGLASVGELFF. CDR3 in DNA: TGTGCCAGCCGCCCCGGACTAGCTTCGGTCGGGGAGCTGTTTTTT. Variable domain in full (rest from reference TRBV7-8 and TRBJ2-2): GAGVSQSPRYKVAKRGQDVALRCDPISGHVSLFWYQQALGQGPEFLTYFQNEAQLDKSGLPSDRFFAERPEGSVSTLKIQRTQQEDSAVYLCASRPGLASVGELFFGEGSRLTVL.

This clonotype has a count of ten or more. CDR3 in DNA: TGTGCCAGCAGCTTGGGCTGGAGGAACCACAATGAGCAGTTCTTC. Translation: CASSLGWRNHNEQFF. V and J are TRBV7-9 and TRBJ2-1; perhaps TRBD2 as D (5 bases). From germline, CDR1 is SEHNR and CDR2 FQNEAQ (reference sequence). V gave up 3 bases and J gave up 5 bases, with 14 bases separating them. The CDR3 consists of 15 residues. Full variable domain (missing parts from reference TRBV7-9 and TRBJ2-1): DTGVSQNPRHKITKRGQNVTFRCDPISEHNRLYWYRQTLGQGPEFLTYFQNEAQLEKSRLLSDRFSAERPKGSFSTLEIQRTEQGDSAMYLCASSLGWRNHNEQFFGPGTRLTVL.